This T cell receptor (beta chain) was sequenced in a study of tumor-infiltrating lymphocytes in primary liver carcinoma. Points from the study as a whole: The proportion of top clones found throughout all five tumor regions was only about 7-24%. The 250 largest clones made up significantly more of tumor than blood repertoires (p = 0.039).

The authors made TCR beta cDNA from around 500 ng total RNA with a constant-region primer. It was through three nested multiplex PCR rounds of slightly modified ARM-PCR that TCR beta libraries arose. TRBV1-TRBV30 forward primers paired with a C-beta reverse primer were used in the first two PCR rounds, which ran about 11 cycles each. MiXCR, run by TCRdb on the multiplex PCR reads, gives a single entry per CDR3 protein. The sample has about 78,000 distinct CDR3 sequences, about 64% seen once. The germline V gene has CDR1 MNHNS and CDR2 SASEGT. The CDR3 loop spans 11 amino acids. Trimming shortened V by 4 bases and J by 15 bases, and 12 bases separated the two germline ends. Investigators took RNA and DNA out together from roughly 21-30 mg of unsorted bulk tissue. Uniformly, tumor samples exhibited a viable tumor cell fraction exceeding 80%. This clonotype occurred a few times. Its antigen is as yet unknown. This clone may be a read error of a much larger clone one base away.

The source is a woman aged 55 to 70 with primary liver carcinoma and hepatitis B virus infection. V gene TRBV6-1 combines with J gene TRBJ1-4; no clear D. The sample comprised liver tumor tissue from sampling region 4. Subset specified: tumor region T4, right-lateral pole. The CDR3 here is CASSGYHGMFF. CDR3 DNA sequence: TGTGCCAGCAGTGGCTACCATGGCATGTTTTTT.